What follows is one TCR beta chain and its context. J was trimmed by 6 bases and V by 1 base; bases with no gene match: 10. In germline, CDR1 is LGHDT, CDR2 YNNKEL (reference sequence). The CDR3 has 17 residues. This entry belongs to a study of blood T cells in healthy people across ages. The use of a sample-barcoded 5' primer and a J-beta primer mix characterized a second PCR of 7 to 11 cycles. TCRdb reanalysed the 5' RACE reads using MiXCR and keeps one entry per CDR3 protein. This sample carries 600,000 to 800,000 distinct CDR3 sequences, 52% of them seen once, and the ten largest clones take less than 15%.

This receptor was identified in a woman aged 80 or older in good health. The sample taken for sequencing was blood. This chain connects TRBV3-1 to TRBJ1-5; 9 bases line up with TRBD1. DNA of the CDR3: TGTGCCAGCAGCCAAGGGACGGGACAGGGAAGAGGTCAGCCCCAGCATTTT. It yields the protein CASSQGTGQGRGQPQHF.